This entry lists 6 T cell receptor beta chains sequenced from one sample in a study of T cells in Graves' hyperthyroidism and ophthalmopathy. Authors of the study amplified TCR beta CDR3 regions from RNA transcripts. TCR CDR3 regions were first amplified by RT-PCR with HTBI primers. Using its own MiXCR run on the multiplex PCR reads, TCRdb lists one record per CDR3 protein. The profile shows a few hundred thousand distinct CDR3 sequences, roughly 18% of them singletons. Sequencing was performed on blood. Source of these receptors: a woman aged 18 to 35 with Graves' ophthalmopathy.

This clonotype was counted at least ten times. This sequence joins TRBV5-1 and TRBJ2-7; D unclear. V gave up 5 bases and J gave up 4 bases, with 13 bases separating them. The CDR3 runs to 13 residues. The germline gives CDR1 SGHRS, CDR2 YFSETQ. For the CDR3, the DNA is TGCGCCAGCAGAAGCGACCACTATTACGAGCAGTACTTC. The encoded protein is CASRSDHYYEQYF.

This clonotype was detected a few times. The chain is built from TRBV7-9 and TRBJ1-1; D remains ambiguous. Germline values: CDR1 SEHNR, CDR2 FQNEAQ (reference sequence). The V gene lost 5 bases and the J gene lost 4 bases, with 11 bases spanning the gap. The CDR3 sequence is 13 residues long. CDR3 nucleotides: TGTGCCAGCAGCCCGGTGGAGGCCACTGAAGCTTTCTTT. Translation: CASSPVEATEAFF.

In its sample, this clonotype was seen many times. This chain connects TRBV6-1 to TRBJ1-6; the match to TRBD1 covers 7 bases. This CDR3 has 14 amino acids. The junction had 9 bases not matched to a gene; V was cut back by 7 bases and J by 9 bases. Germline CDR1 MNHNS, CDR2 SASEGT. The CDR3, as DNA: TGTGCCAGCACCCGGGACAGCAGCAGTTCACCCCTCCACTTT. Protein sequence: CASTRDSSSSPLHF.

This clonotype appeared many times. V is TRBV4-2 and J is TRBJ2-7; 8 bases match TRBD1. The germline V gene has CDR1 LGHNA and CDR2 YNFKEQ. This CDR3 has 17 amino acids. V trimming: 0 bases; J trimming: 1 base; junction bases outside the gene matches: 8. The DNA for the CDR3 is TGTGCCAGCAGCCAAGATTGGACAGGGACGATGTCCTACGAGCAGTACTTC. It is translated as CASSQDWTGTMSYEQYF.

This clonotype came up many times. The rearrangement uses TRBV28 and TRBJ2-5, with TRBD2 matching 8 bases. In germline, CDR1 is MDHEN, CDR2 SYDVKM. With V trimmed by 6 bases and J by 13 bases, 4 bases remained unmatched. The length of the CDR3 is 10 residues. The CDR3 sequence: CASRRGGLYF. CDR3 nucleotides: TGTGCCAGCAGACGGGGGGGCCTGTACTTC. Supplemented by reference TRBV28 and TRBJ2-5, the full variable domain reads DVKVTQSSRYLVKRTGEKVFLECVQDMDHENMFWYRQDPGLGLRLIYFSYDVKMKEKGDIPEGYSVSREKKERFSLILESASTNQTSMYLCASRRGGLYFGPGTRLLVL.

The CDR3 region has the DNA TGCAGCGTTGAAGGGACAGGGGGCGGAAGGGAAGAGCAGTACTTC. It translates to CSVEGTGGGREEQYF. The chain is built from TRBV29-1 and TRBJ2-7; 11 nucleotides match TRBD1. V was clipped by 1 base and J by 7 bases; unmatched bases: 9. CDR3 length: 15 amino acids. CDR1 is SQVTM and CDR2 is ANQGSEA in the germline V gene.